The 25 T cell receptor beta chains reported below all come from one sample, sequenced in a study of PD-1 blockade in classical Hodgkin lymphoma. Specified time point: cycle 4 day 1 (C4D1), after less than 7 weeks of nivolumab. Brentuximab vedotin exposure varied, and every patient relapsed after autologous stem cell transplantation. The data were produced by immunoSEQ multiplex PCR, yet TCRdb's version contains in-frame clones alone and is incomplete. The sample shows some 58,000 clones, about 90% of them seen only once. Sequencing was performed on peripheral blood mononuclear cells (PBMCs), taken before the fourth cycle of nivolumab. These receptors all stem from a human donor with classical Hodgkin lymphoma.

The gene calls are TRBV7-3 and TRBJ2-1, with D maybe TRBD1 (6 bases). V lost 5 bases and J lost 0, with 11 bases in between. The CDR3 is 15 amino acids. Per germline, CDR1 SGHTA and CDR2 FQGTGA. CDR3 bases: TGTGCCAGCAGCCCTTGGACAGTCTCCTACAATGAGCAGTTCTTC. Its translation is CASSPWTVSYNEQFF.

The rearrangement joins TRBV11-2 to TRBJ2-3; D gene uncertain. Trimming removed 5 bases at V and 7 bases at J, with 10 bases between. Germline values: CDR1 SGHAT, CDR2 FQNNGV. The length of the CDR3 is 12 residues. CDR3 protein: CASSPGVNTQYF. In DNA form, the CDR3 reads TGTGCCAGCAGCCCTGGGGTGAATACGCAGTATTTT.

The chain is built from TRBV7-9 and TRBJ2-1; perhaps TRBD2 as D (6 bases). V was cut by 4 bases and J by 13 bases, with 17 bases left in between. Germline assignment: CDR1 SEHNR and CDR2 FQNEAQ (reference sequence). This CDR3 is 13 amino acids long. The CDR3 protein is CASSSQMGTQQFF. DNA of the CDR3: TGTGCCAGCAGCTCTCAAATGGGGACTCAACAGTTCTTC.

The J gene is TRBJ2-1, the V gene TRBV25-1, with D unresolved. Germline CDR1 and CDR2: MGHDK and SYGVNS. The CDR3 is made up of 16 amino acids. The germline V and J ends were trimmed by 6 bases and 2 bases, with 17 bases remaining between them. This chain's CDR3 is CASRSAGTVPYNEQFF. CDR3 DNA sequence: TGTGCCAGCAGGTCAGCAGGCACCGTGCCCTACAATGAGCAGTTCTTC.

J is TRBJ2-5 and V is TRBV27; D call uncertain. Per the germline V gene, CDR1 is MNHEY and CDR2 is SMNVEV (reference sequence). The V gene lost 0 bases and the J gene lost 2 bases, with 4 bases spanning the gap. This CDR3 region has 13 residues. This chain's CDR3 is CASSLSYQETQYF. CDR3 sequence (DNA): TGTGCCAGCAGTTTATCCTATCAAGAGACCCAGTACTTC.

The V call is TRBV11-2, the J call TRBJ1-6; the D gene is possibly TRBD1 (6 bases). V gave up 4 bases and J gave up 0 bases, with 16 bases separating them. Germline V lookup: CDR1 SGHAT, CDR2 FQNNGV. This CDR3 has 18 amino acids. CDR3 bases: TGTGCCAGCAGCTGGGAGGGGCAGGGGTTCTCCTATAATTCACCCCTCCACTTT. Its protein product is CASSWEGQGFSYNSPLHF.

This clone appeared once. The chain uses TRBV18 and TRBJ2-3; 9 bases agree with TRBD1. The CDR3 has 14 residues. V shed 5 bases, J shed 3 bases, and the junction held 3 bases outside the gene matches. Germline V lookup: CDR1 KGHSH, CDR2 LQKENI. The chain's CDR3 is CASSIGQGTDTQYF. The CDR3 DNA reads TGTGCCAGCTCAATCGGACAGGGGACAGATACGCAGTATTTT.

This chain uses TRBV28 with TRBJ2-1, with 10 bases lining up with TRBD2. Germline values: CDR1 MDHEN, CDR2 SYDVKM. V lost 6 bases and J lost 10; bases outside the gene matches: 12. This CDR3 comprises 15 residues. CDR3 bases: TGTGCCAGCAGCTACAAGCGGGGGGGGAAGGTGGAGCAGTTCTTC. The encoded protein is CASSYKRGGKVEQFF.

The chain carries TRBV19 and TRBJ1-1; TRBD1 matches at 9 bases. CDR1 and CDR2 from the germline V gene are LNHDA and SQIVND (reference sequence). Unmatched junction bases numbered 5, after V lost 3 bases and J lost 0 bases. The CDR3 is made up of 16 amino acids. The CDR3 coding sequence is TGTGCCAGTAGTATTGGACAGGGGCCCATGAACACTGAAGCTTTCTTT. As protein: CASSIGQGPMNTEAFF.

This clone has a handful of counts. CDR3 nucleotides: TGTGCCACCCGTACCGTCGCCTACGAGCAGTACTTC. As protein: CATRTVAYEQYF. V and J are TRBV2 and TRBJ2-7, with D unclear. The CDR3 runs 12 residues. Germline V gene data show CDR1 as SNHLY and CDR2 as FYNNEI. Trimming cost V 10 bases and J 2 bases, with 12 bases left between them.

This clone came up once. The rearrangement links TRBV11-2 to TRBJ2-3, with D possibly being TRBD2 (5 bases). This CDR3 spans 13 amino acids. Trimming took off 1 base at V and 6 bases at J, with 8 bases between the two ends. CDR1 is SGHAT and CDR2 is FQNNGV in the germline V gene. CDR3 DNA sequence: TGTGCCAGCAGCTTAGTCCGGGATGATACGCAGTATTTT. Protein product: CASSLVRDDTQYF.

V usage is TRBV14 and J usage is TRBJ1-1; D is unclear. This CDR3 comprises 15 residues. Trimming removed 0 bases at V and 4 bases at J, with 12 bases between. Per germline, CDR1 SGHDN and CDR2 FVKESK. CDR3 DNA: TGTGCCAGCAGCCAAGATTTAGGATGGGGCACTGAAGCTTTCTTT. Amino acid sequence: CASSQDLGWGTEAFF.

The chain recombines TRBV6-5 with TRBJ2-1; 8 bases agree with TRBD2. CDR1 and CDR2 from the germline V gene are MNHEY and SVGAGI. This CDR3 has 15 amino acids. J was trimmed by 9 bases and V by 7 bases; bases with no gene match: 14. DNA for the CDR3: TGTGCCAGCAATAAAGCGGGGGCCGCAGGAGCTGAGCAGTTCTTC. Amino acids: CASNKAGAAGAEQFF.

The chain combines TRBV7-8 with TRBJ2-5; D unresolved. From germline, CDR1 is SGHVS and CDR2 FQNEAQ. The CDR3 has 11 residues. V dropped 1 base and J dropped 5 bases, with 2 bases sitting between them. The CDR3 DNA sequence: TGTGCCAGCAGCTTAGTCGAGACCCAGTACTTC. Amino acids: CASSLVETQYF.

This rearrangement joins TRBV2 to TRBJ2-1, with 9 bases fitting TRBD1. The V gene's germline CDR1 is SNHLY and CDR2 FYNNEI. The CDR3 is 15 amino acids. The V segment lost 6 bases and the J segment 12 bases; nucleotides outside the gene matches: 15. The CDR3 region has the DNA TGTGCCAGCAGGGGACAGGGAATTCGACTACAGGGGCAGTTCTTC. Amino acid sequence: CASRGQGIRLQGQFF.

The chain has TRBV2 and TRBJ1-4; D is unclear. This CDR3 comprises 14 residues. The germline gives CDR1 SNHLY, CDR2 FYNNEI. V dropped 2 bases and J dropped 0 bases, with 4 bases sitting between them. This CDR3 is CASSEWATNEKLFF. DNA for the CDR3: TGTGCCAGCAGTGAATGGGCAACTAATGAAAAACTGTTTTTT.

The V gene is TRBV5-4, the J gene TRBJ2-1; D possibly corresponds to TRBD1 (5 bases). Germline assignment: CDR1 SGHNT and CDR2 YYREEE (reference sequence). The V end lost 5 bases, the J end lost 0 bases, and 18 bases lay between the germline ends. The CDR3 is 17 amino acids. The CDR3 loop is CASRASGQIVSYNEQFF. In nucleotides, the CDR3 is TGTGCCAGCAGAGCGTCTGGACAAATTGTCTCCTACAATGAGCAGTTCTTC. The complete variable domain, with remaining parts taken from reference TRBV5-4 and TRBJ2-1, reads ETGVTQSPTHLIKTRGQQVTLRCSSQSGHNTVSWYQQALGQGPQFIFQYYREEENGRGNFPPRFSGLQFPNYSSELNVNALELDDSALYLCASRASGQIVSYNEQFFGPGTRLTVL.

J is TRBJ2-2 and V is TRBV19; D gene unclear. Looked up from germline, CDR1 is LNHDA and CDR2 is SQIVND (reference sequence). V lost 4 bases and J lost 6, with 15 bases in between. The CDR3 is 15 amino acids. This chain's CDR3 is CASSKMEGWAGELFF. As DNA, the CDR3 is TGTGCCAGTAGTAAGATGGAAGGTTGGGCCGGGGAGCTGTTTTTT. Filled out from reference TRBV19 and TRBJ2-2, the complete variable domain reads DGGITQSPKYLFRKEGQNVTLSCEQNLNHDAMYWYRQDPGQGLRLIYYSQIVNDFQKGDIAEGYSVSREKKESFPLTVTSAQKNPTAFYLCASSKMEGWAGELFFGEGSRLTVL.

With respect to this clone: One junction end disagrees with the germline gene, perhaps due to a read error. The CDR3 spells CAGSRTGRASGYTF. The CDR3 DNA is TGTGCCGGCAGCAGGACAGGGAGGGCAAGTGGCTACACCTTC. This rearrangement joins TRBV6-5 to TRBJ1-2; 8 bases are a match to TRBD1. This CDR3 is 14 amino acids long. Per the germline V gene, CDR1 is MNHEY and CDR2 is SVGAGI.

CDR3 protein: CASSPRHASLQETQYF. CDR3 nucleotide sequence: TGCGCCAGCAGCCCACGTCATGCTAGCCTCCAAGAGACCCAGTACTTC. The V call is TRBV4-1, the J call TRBJ2-5; D perhaps matches TRBD2 (5 bases). The V end lost 4 bases, the J end lost 1 base, and 16 bases lay between the germline ends. This CDR3 is 16 amino acids long. Germline V lookup: CDR1 MGHRA, CDR2 YSYEKL.

This chain links TRBV18 with TRBJ1-2, with no clear D. Germline CDR1 and CDR2: KGHSH and LQKENI. The V end was cut by 2 bases, the J end by 2 bases, with 6 bases between. CDR3 length: 13 amino acids. The CDR3 protein is CASSPKGNYGYTF. The DNA of the CDR3 is TGTGCCAGCTCACCAAAGGGAAACTATGGCTACACCTTC.

V gene TRBV25-1 combines with J gene TRBJ1-2; D ambiguous. This CDR3 spans 13 amino acids. Trimming pared 4 bases from V and 3 bases from J, leaving 9 bases between. CDR1 and CDR2 from the germline V gene are MGHDK and SYGVNS. CDR3 amino acids: CASSGPGYYGYTF. The CDR3 bases are TGTGCCAGCAGTGGGCCAGGATACTATGGCTACACCTTC.

V gene TRBV5-1 combines with J gene TRBJ1-1, with D possibly TRBD1 on 5 matching bases. Germline V gives CDR1 SGHRS, CDR2 YFSETQ. The CDR3 loop spans 14 amino acids. Trimming stripped 0 bases from V and 5 bases from J, with 11 bases between. The CDR3 spells CASSLVEGETEAFF. DNA of the CDR3: TGCGCCAGCAGCTTGGTCGAAGGGGAAACTGAAGCTTTCTTT.

The genes are TRBV6-6 and TRBJ2-2; 8 bases are a match to TRBD2. J gave up 1 base and V 10 bases, and 5 bases lay outside the gene matches. Germline CDR1 is MNHNY and CDR2 is SVGAGI (reference sequence). This CDR3 has 14 residues. Here the CDR3 reads CAITGGLNTGELFF. The CDR3 coding sequence is TGTGCCATCACGGGGGGGCTGAACACCGGGGAGCTGTTTTTT.

Here the CDR3 DNA reads TGTGCCAGCAGTTATGTTTCAGGGAACACTGAAGCTTTCTTT. Its protein product is CASSYVSGNTEAFF. J is TRBJ1-1 and V is TRBV6-5; D is undetermined. The CDR3 is 14 amino acids. The V gene lost 3 bases and the J gene lost 1 base, with 9 bases spanning the gap. The V gene's germline CDR1 is MNHEY and CDR2 SVGAGI.